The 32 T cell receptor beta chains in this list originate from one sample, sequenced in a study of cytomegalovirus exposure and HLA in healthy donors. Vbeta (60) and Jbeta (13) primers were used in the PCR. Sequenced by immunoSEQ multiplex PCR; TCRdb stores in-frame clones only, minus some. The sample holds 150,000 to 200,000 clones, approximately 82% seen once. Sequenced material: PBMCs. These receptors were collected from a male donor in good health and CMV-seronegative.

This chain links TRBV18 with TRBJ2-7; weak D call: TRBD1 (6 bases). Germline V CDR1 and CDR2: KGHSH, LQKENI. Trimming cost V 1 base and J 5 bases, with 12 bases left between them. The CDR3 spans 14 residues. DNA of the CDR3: TGTGCCAGCTCACCACTAGGGGGTCGGGACGAGCAGTACTTC. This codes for CASSPLGGRDEQYF.

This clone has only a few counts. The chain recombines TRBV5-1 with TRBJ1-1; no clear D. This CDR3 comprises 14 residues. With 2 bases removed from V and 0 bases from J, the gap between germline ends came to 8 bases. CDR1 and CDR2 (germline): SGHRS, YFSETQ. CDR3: CASSFSPMNTEAFF. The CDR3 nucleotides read TGCGCCAGCAGCTTCTCACCTATGAACACTGAAGCTTTCTTT.

The CDR3 region is CASSSTAGYTGELFF. The CDR3 nucleotides read TGTGCCAGCAGTTCGACAGCCGGGTACACCGGGGAGCTGTTTTTT. V is TRBV27 and J is TRBJ2-2, with D possibly matching TRBD1 (5 bases). The germline V gene has CDR1 MNHEY and CDR2 SMNVEV (reference sequence). The CDR3 loop spans 15 amino acids. V lost 4 bases and J 3 bases, leaving 12 bases between the germline ends.

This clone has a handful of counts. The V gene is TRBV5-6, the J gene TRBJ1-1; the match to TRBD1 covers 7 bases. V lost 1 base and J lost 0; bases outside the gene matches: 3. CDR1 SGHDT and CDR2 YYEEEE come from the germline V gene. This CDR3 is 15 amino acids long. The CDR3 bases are TGTGCCAGCAGCTTGTTGGGACAGATGAACACTGAAGCTTTCTTT. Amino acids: CASSLLGQMNTEAFF.

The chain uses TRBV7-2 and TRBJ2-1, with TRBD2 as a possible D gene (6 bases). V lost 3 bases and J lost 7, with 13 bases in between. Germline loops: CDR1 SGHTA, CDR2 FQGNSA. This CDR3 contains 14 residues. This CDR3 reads CASSFSGFGNEQFF. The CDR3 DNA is TGTGCCAGCAGCTTCAGCGGGTTCGGGAATGAGCAGTTCTTC.

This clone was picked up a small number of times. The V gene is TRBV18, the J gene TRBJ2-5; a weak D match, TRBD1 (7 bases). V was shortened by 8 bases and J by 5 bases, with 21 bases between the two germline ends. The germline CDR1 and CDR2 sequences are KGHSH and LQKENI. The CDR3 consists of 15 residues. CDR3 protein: CASTLGGGTGETQYF. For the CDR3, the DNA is TGTGCCAGCACCCTAGGAGGGGGCACCGGGGAGACCCAGTACTTC.

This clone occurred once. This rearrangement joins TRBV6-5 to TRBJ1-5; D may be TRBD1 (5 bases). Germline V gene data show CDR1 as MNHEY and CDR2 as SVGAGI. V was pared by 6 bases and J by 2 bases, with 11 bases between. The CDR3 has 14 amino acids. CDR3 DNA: TGTGCCAGCAGCAAGGGGTTCGGCAATCAGCCCCAGCATTTT. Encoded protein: CASSKGFGNQPQHF.

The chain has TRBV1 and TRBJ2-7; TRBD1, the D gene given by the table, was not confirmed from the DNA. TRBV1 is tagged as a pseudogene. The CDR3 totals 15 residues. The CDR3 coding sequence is TGCACCAGCAGCCAAGAGGGCAGGGGGGCCTACGAGCAGTACTTC. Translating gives CTSSQEGRGAYEQYF.

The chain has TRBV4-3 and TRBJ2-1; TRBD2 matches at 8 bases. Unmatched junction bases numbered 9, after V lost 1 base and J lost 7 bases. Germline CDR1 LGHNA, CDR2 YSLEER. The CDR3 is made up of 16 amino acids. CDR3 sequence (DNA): TGCGCCAGCAGCCAAGCGGGGACTAGTGATTTAAATGAGCAGTTCTTC. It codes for CASSQAGTSDLNEQFF.

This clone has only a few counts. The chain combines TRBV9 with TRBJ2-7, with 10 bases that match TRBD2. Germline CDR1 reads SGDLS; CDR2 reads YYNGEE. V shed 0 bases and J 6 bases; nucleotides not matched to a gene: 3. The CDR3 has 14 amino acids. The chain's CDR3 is CASSVGGTSVEQYF. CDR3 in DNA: TGTGCCAGCAGCGTAGGAGGGACTAGCGTCGAGCAGTACTTC.

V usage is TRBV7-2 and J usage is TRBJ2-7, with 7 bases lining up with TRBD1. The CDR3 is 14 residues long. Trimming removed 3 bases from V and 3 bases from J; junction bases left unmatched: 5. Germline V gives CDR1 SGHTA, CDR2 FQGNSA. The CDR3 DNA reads TGTGCCAGCAGCTTCCAACAGGGGAGCTACGAGCAGTACTTC. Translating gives CASSFQQGSYEQYF.

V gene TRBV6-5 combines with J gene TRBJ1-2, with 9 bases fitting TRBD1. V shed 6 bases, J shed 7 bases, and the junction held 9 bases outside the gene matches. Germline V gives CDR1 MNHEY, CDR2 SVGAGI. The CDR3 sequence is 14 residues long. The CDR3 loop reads CASSPSTGGVGYTF. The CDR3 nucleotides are TGTGCCAGCAGCCCGTCGACAGGGGGTGTTGGCTACACCTTC.

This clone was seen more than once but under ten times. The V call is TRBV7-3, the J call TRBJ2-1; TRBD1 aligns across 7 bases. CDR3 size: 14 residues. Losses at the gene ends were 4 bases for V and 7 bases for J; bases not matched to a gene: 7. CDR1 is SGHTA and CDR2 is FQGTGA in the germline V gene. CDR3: CASSSAGTANEQFF. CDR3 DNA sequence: TGTGCCAGCAGCTCCGCCGGGACAGCAAATGAGCAGTTCTTC.

The CDR3 region is CASRTSGSSYNEQFF. The CDR3 coding sequence is TGCGCCAGCAGGACTAGCGGGAGCTCCTACAATGAGCAGTTCTTC. The genes are TRBV5-1 and TRBJ2-1, with TRBD2 matching 12 bases. V shed 5 bases, J shed 0 bases, and the junction held 0 bases outside the gene matches. Germline assignment: CDR1 SGHRS and CDR2 YFSETQ. This CDR3 has 15 amino acids.

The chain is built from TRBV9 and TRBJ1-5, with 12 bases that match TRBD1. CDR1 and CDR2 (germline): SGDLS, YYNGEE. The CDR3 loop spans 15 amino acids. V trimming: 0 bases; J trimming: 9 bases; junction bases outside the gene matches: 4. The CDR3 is CASSVAGTGGPPQHF. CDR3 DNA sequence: TGTGCCAGCAGCGTAGCAGGGACAGGGGGCCCGCCCCAGCATTTT.

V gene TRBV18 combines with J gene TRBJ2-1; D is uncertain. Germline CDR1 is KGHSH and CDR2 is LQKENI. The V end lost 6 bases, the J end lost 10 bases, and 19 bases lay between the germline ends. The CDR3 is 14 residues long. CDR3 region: CASSARGSVVEQFF. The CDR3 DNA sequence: TGTGCCAGCTCCGCAAGAGGTTCCGTGGTCGAGCAGTTCTTC.

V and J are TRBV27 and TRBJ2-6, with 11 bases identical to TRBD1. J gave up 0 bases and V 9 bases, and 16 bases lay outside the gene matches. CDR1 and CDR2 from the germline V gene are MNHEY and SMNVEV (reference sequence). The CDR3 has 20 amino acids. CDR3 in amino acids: CARLPGQGASKSSGANVLTF. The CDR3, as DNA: TGTGCCAGATTACCCGGACAGGGGGCGTCCAAAAGCTCTGGGGCCAACGTCCTGACTTTC.

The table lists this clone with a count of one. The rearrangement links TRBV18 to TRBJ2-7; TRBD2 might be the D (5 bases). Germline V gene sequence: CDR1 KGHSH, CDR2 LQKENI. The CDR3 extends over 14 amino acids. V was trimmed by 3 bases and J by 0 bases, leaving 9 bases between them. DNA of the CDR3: TGTGCCAGCTCACCCCTAGCCAGCTCCTACGAGCAGTACTTC. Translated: CASSPLASSYEQYF.

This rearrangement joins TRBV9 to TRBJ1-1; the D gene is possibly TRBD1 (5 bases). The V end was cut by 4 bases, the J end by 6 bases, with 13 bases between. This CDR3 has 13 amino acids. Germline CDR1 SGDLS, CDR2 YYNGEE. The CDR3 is CASSRLDTSEAFF. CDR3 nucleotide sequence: TGTGCCAGCAGCCGTCTGGACACCTCTGAAGCTTTCTTT.

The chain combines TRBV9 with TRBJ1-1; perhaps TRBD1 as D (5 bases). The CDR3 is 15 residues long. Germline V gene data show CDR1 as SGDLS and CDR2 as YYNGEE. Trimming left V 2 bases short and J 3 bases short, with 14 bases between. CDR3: CASSVGGGRDTEAFF. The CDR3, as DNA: TGTGCCAGCAGCGTTGGGGGGGGGAGGGACACTGAAGCTTTCTTT.

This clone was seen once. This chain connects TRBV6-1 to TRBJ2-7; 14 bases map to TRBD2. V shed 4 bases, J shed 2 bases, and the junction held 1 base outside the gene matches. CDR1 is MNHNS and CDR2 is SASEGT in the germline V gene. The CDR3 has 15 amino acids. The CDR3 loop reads CASSVGLAGAYEQYF. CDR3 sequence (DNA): TGTGCCAGCAGTGTGGGACTAGCGGGGGCCTACGAGCAGTACTTC.

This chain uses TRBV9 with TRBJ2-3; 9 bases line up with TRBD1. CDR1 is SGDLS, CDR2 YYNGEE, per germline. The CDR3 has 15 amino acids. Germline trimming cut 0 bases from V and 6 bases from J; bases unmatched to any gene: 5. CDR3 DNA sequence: TGTGCCAGCAGCGTAGCCGGGACAGGGACGGATACGCAGTATTTT. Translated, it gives CASSVAGTGTDTQYF. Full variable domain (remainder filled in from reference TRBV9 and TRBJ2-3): DSGVTQTPKHLITATGQRVTLRCSPRSGDLSVYWYQQSLDQGLQFLIQYYNGEERAKGNILERFSAQQFPDLHSELNLSSLELGDSALYFCASSVAGTGTDTQYFGPGTRLTVL.

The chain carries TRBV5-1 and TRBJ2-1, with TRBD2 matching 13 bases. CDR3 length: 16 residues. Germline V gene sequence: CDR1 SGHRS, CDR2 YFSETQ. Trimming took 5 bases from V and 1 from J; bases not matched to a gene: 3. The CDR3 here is CASRRTSGSSYNEQFF. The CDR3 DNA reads TGCGCCAGCAGACGGACTAGCGGGAGTTCCTACAATGAGCAGTTCTTC. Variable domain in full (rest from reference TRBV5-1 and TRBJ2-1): KAGVTQTPRYLIKTRGQQVTLSCSPISGHRSVSWYQQTPGQGLQFLFEYFSETQRNKGNFPGRFSGRQFSNSRSEMNVSTLELGDSALYLCASRRTSGSSYNEQFFGPGTRLTVL.

For the CDR3, the DNA is TGTGCCAGCAGATATAGTGCTGACACCGGGGAGCTGTTTTTT. This translates into CASRYSADTGELFF. V is TRBV27 and J is TRBJ2-2; no definite D call. Germline values: CDR1 MNHEY, CDR2 SMNVEV (reference sequence). The V end lost 6 bases, the J end lost 3 bases, and 11 bases lay between the germline ends. The CDR3 has 14 residues.

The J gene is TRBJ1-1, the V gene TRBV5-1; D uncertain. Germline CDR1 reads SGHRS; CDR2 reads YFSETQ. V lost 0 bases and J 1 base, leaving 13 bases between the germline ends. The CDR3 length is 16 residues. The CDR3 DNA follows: TGCGCCAGCAGCTTGGCGGTTAACAGAGAGAACACTGAAGCTTTCTTT. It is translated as CASSLAVNRENTEAFF.

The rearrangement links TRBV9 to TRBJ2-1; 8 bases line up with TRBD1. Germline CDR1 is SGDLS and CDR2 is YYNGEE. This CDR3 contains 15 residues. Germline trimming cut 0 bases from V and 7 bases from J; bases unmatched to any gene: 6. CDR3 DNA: TGTGCCAGCAGCGTAGTAGGACAGGGATGGAATGAGCAGTTCTTC. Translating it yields CASSVVGQGWNEQFF.

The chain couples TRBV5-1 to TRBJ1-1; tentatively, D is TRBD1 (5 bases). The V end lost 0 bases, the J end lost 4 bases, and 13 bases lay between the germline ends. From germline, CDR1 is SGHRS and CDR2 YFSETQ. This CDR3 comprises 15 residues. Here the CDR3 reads CASSLEGIVGTEAFF. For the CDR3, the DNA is TGCGCCAGCAGCTTGGAGGGGATTGTGGGCACTGAAGCTTTCTTT. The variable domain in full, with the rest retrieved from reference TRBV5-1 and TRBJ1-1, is KAGVTQTPRYLIKTRGQQVTLSCSPISGHRSVSWYQQTPGQGLQFLFEYFSETQRNKGNFPGRFSGRQFSNSRSEMNVSTLELGDSALYLCASSLEGIVGTEAFFGQGTRLTVV.

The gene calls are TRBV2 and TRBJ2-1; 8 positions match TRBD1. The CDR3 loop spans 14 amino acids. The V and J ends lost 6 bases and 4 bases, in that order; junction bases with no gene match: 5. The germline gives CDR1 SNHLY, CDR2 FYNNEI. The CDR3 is CASRSRDRYNEQFF. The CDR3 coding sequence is TGTGCCAGCAGATCCCGGGACAGGTACAATGAGCAGTTCTTC. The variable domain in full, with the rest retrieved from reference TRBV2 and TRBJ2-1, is EPEVTQTPSHQVTQMGQEVILRCVPISNHLYFYWYRQILGQKVEFLVSFYNNEISEKSEIFDDQFSVERPDGSNFTLKIRSTKLEDSAMYFCASRSRDRYNEQFFGPGTRLTVL.

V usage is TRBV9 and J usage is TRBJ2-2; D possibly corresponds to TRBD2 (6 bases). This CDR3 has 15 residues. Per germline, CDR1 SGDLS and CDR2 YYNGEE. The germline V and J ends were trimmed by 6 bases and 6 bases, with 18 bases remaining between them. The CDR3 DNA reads TGTGCCAGCACCCTGATGGGAGGTTCCGCCGGGGAGCTGTTTTTT. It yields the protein CASTLMGGSAGELFF.

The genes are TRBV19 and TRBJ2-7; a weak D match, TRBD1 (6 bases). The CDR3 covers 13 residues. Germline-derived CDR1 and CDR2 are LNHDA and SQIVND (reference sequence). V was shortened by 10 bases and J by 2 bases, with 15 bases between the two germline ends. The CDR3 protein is CATRAGAAYEQYF. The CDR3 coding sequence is TGTGCCACGAGGGCAGGGGCCGCCTACGAGCAGTACTTC.

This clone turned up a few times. For the CDR3, the DNA is TGCGCCAGCAGCTTGGTTCCGTCTGAAGCTTTCTTT. It encodes CASSLVPSEAFF. The chain combines TRBV5-1 with TRBJ1-1; D remains unclear. The V gene's germline CDR1 is SGHRS and CDR2 YFSETQ. This CDR3 comprises 12 residues. The V end lost 0 bases, the J end lost 6 bases, and 6 bases lay between the germline ends.

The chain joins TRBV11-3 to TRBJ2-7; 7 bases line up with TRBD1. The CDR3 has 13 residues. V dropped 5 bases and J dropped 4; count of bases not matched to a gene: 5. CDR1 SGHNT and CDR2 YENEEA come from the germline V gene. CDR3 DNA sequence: TGTGCCAGCAGCCGGGACAGAGATTACGAGCAGTACTTC. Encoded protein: CASSRDRDYEQYF.